This TCR beta chain was captured in a study of blood T cell repertoires in COVID-19. In the study overall: PBMCs, B-cell-depleted T cells, or T cells were the source of the cDNA or gDNA that made up the material.

In the authors' methods: Using reference gene primer amplification, nucleated cell counts were estimated. TCRdb's table, derived via immunoSEQ multiplex PCR, lists solely in-frame clones and lacks some. That table is the source of V, J and clone size, and D and trimming were worked out from the DNA. This sample has some 200,000 clones, with about 86% found just once. The CDR3 totals 12 residues. Deletions cut 5 bases from V and 6 bases from J, with 10 bases between. CDR1 and CDR2 from the germline V gene are MDHEN and SYDVKM. The gene calls are TRBV28 and TRBJ1-1; perhaps TRBD1 as D (5 bases). Material for sequencing was peripheral blood. The receptor was derived from a man in his thirties or forties with active or convalescent COVID-19. The CDR3 loop reads CASSGDSAEAFF. In nucleotides, the CDR3 is TGTGCCAGCAGTGGAGACAGTGCTGAAGCTTTCTTT.